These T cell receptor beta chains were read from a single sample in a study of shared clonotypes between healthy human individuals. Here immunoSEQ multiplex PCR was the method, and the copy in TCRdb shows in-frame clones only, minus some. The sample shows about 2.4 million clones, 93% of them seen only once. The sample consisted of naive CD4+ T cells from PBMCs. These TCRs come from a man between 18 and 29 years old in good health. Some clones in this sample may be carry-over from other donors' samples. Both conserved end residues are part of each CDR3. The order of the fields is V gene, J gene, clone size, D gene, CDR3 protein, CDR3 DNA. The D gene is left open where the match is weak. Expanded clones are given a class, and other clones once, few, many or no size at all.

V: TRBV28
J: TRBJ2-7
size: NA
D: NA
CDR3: CASSLPGPYEQYF
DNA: TGTGCCAGCAGTTTACCCGGCCCCTACGAGCAGTACTTC

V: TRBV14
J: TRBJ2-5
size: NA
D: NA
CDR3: CASSQRGSEETQYF
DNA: TGTGCCAGCAGCCAAAGGGGCAGCGAGGAGACCCAGTACTTC

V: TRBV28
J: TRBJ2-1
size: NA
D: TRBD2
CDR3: CASSLGTRGSYNEQFF
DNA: TGTGCCAGCAGCCTCGGGACTAGAGGCTCCTACAATGAGCAGTTCTTC

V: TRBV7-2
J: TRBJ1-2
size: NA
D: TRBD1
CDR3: CASSLVYQGGGYTF
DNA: TGTGCCAGCAGCTTAGTATATCAGGGGGGTGGCTACACCTTC

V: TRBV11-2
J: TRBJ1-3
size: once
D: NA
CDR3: CASSLELGAPGNTIYF
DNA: TGTGCCAGCAGCTTAGAGCTGGGGGCGCCTGGAAACACCATATATTTT

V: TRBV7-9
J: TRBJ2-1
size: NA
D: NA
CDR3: CASSLLRPSFVNEQFF
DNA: TGTGCCAGCAGCTTACTTCGACCGTCCTTCGTCAATGAGCAGTTCTTC

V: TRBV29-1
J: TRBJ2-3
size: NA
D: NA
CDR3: CSVEWGTDTQYF
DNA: TGCAGCGTTGAATGGGGGACAGATACGCAGTATTTT

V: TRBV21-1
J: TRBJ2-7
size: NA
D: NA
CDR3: CASSKVGYEQYF
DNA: TGTGCCAGCAGCAAAGTTGGCTACGAGCAGTACTTC

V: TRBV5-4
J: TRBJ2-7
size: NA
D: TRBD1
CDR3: CASSSTGGSLSYEQYF
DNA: TGTGCCAGCAGCTCCACAGGGGGTAGCCTCTCCTACGAGCAGTACTTC

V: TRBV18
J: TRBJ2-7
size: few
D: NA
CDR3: CASSPSTSYEQYF
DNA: TGTGCCAGCTCACCAAGCACATCCTACGAGCAGTACTTC